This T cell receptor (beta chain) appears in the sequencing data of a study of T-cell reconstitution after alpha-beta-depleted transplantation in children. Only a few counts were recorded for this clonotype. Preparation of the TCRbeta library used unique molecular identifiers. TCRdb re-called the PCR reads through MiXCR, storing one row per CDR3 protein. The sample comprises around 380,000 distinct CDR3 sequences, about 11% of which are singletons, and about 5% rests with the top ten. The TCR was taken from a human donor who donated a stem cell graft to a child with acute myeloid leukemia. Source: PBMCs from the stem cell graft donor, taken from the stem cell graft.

CDR3: CASSTRRSQETQYF. CDR3 nucleotide sequence: TGTGCCAGCAGTACTAGGCGCAGCCAAGAGACCCAGTACTTC. The J gene is TRBJ2-5, the V gene TRBV12-3 or TRBV12-4; D is possibly TRBD2 (5 bases). V was shortened by 5 bases and J by 1 base, with 11 bases between the two germline ends. The CDR3 has 14 amino acids.